This TCR beta chain is from a study of T cells in narcolepsy. Study outcomes and limitations: HCRT-specific and TRIB2-specific autoreactive clonotypes appeared among same-patient CSF and blood CD4+ clonotypes.

Clones were sequenced by immunoSEQ multiplex PCR, and TCRdb holds only the in-frame ones, with some missing. The profile shows tens of thousands of clones, about 84% of them singletons. Notes on this clone: The antigen is not known.

The CDR3 spans 14 residues. V was clipped by 5 bases and J by 7 bases; unmatched bases: 8. The germline CDR1 and CDR2 sequences are SGHTA and FQGTGA. Sequenced: CD45RA- memory CD4+ T cells from PBMCs. The rearrangement links TRBV7-3 to TRBJ2-1; TRBD2 agrees at 7 bases. The receptor was isolated from a human donor with narcolepsy. The CDR3, as DNA: TGTGCCAGCAGCGCCAGCGGGGCGAAGAATGAGCAGTTCTTC. Its protein product is CASSASGAKNEQFF.